This TCR beta chain was documented in a study of T cells after posttransplantation cyclophosphamide. A marrow graft followed busulfan-fludarabine conditioning, with cyclophosphamide on days +3 and +4. This CDR3 is 11 amino acids long. Germline V gives CDR1 SGHNT, CDR2 YYREEE (reference sequence). V dropped 10 bases and J dropped 3; count of bases not matched to a gene: 3. Points on this clone: What it binds is not known.

Clones were read by immunoSEQ multiplex PCR, and TCRdb kept only the in-frame ones, dropping some. Counted here are more than 2,000 clones, around 70% occurring once; the ten biggest clones make up around 8.3%. Study observations and caveats: Tissue-infiltrating T cells from skin or gut overlapped little with blood T cells. Donor-recipient repertoire similarity was low at 1-2 months, rising over year one.

This specimen consisted of PBMCs, obtained 34 days after a stem cell transplant with posttransplant cyclophosphamide. The origin of this receptor is a male patient between 45 and 59 years old who received an allogeneic stem cell transplant from a related donor and was CMV-positive. Some T cells may possibly be graft donor cells. V and J are TRBV5-4 and TRBJ1-2; TRBD1 matches at 7 bases. CDR3 in amino acids: CAQGGDYGYTF. CDR3 coding DNA: TGTGCCCAGGGGGGTGACTATGGCTACACCTTC.